This T cell receptor beta chain was sequenced during a study of human T cells and chemical hapten exposure. About the study: 2% DPC applied to an approximately 2 cm by approximately 2 cm arm area sensitized donors. Study observations and caveats: Large CDR3 similarity clusters arose significantly more often from expanded TCRs than from controls. TCRs above 1 in 1000 frequency stayed constant with DPC sensitization.

TCRdb processed the RACE reads anew with MiXCR; each CDR3 protein has one entry. Found here are about 180,000 distinct CDR3 sequences, around 30% of them singletons; the top ten hold less than 3.5%. Time point denoted: pre-sensitization, week 0. The treatment here: therapeutic diphenylcyclopropenone sensitization with weekly scalp DPC. Patches went on only after blood had been drawn each time. Only a few counts were recorded for this clonotype. The antigen is not known. Sample: whole blood, taken in connection with sensitization to the hapten diphenylcyclopropenone (DPC). The origin of this receptor is a woman aged 30 to 39 with alopecia areata. Some clones in this sample may be carry-over from other donors' samples.

The CDR3 protein is CASSYGITGGARTQYF. As DNA, the CDR3 is TGTGCCAGCAGCTATGGAATTACAGGGGGTGCTCGTACGCAGTATTTT. The chain couples TRBV6-6 to TRBJ2-3, with TRBD1 matching over 8 bases. Germline V lookup: CDR1 MNHNY, CDR2 SVGAGI (reference sequence). The CDR3 covers 16 residues. V shed 6 bases and J 8 bases; nucleotides not matched to a gene: 16.